Shown below are 18 T cell receptor beta chains from a single sample sequenced in a study of blood T cell repertoires in COVID-19 (dated by TCRdb to about 2020). Library method: the immunoSEQ multiplex PCR assay. Imported from immuneACCESS, the table was reduced by TCRdb to in-frame sequences with V and J called. These copies leave out some clones; in studies compared against another copy, an unresolved V gene accounts for under half, and the cause of the remainder is not known. For this sample there are approximately 470,000 clones; roughly 88% appear just once. Of the sample, approximately 3% is held by the ten largest clones. Sequencing input: peripheral blood. The source is a human donor in a cohort sampled during active COVID-19.

The V call is TRBV7-8, the J call TRBJ1-2; 12 positions match TRBD1. Trimming removed 4 bases from V and 4 bases from J; junction bases left unmatched: 1. This CDR3 spans 14 amino acids. Germline assignment: CDR1 SGHVS and CDR2 FQNEAQ. CDR3 bases: TGTGCCAGCAGCTCGGGACAGGGGGCCTATGGCTACACCTTC. Amino acids: CASSSGQGAYGYTF.

This chain links TRBV5-1 with TRBJ2-7; 10 bases are a match to TRBD1. Germline CDR1 is SGHRS and CDR2 is YFSETQ. V gave up 3 bases and J gave up 2 bases; unmatched junction bases: 5. The CDR3 loop spans 15 amino acids. CDR3 sequence reads: CASSYDRGLAYEQYF. The DNA for the CDR3 is TGCGCCAGCAGCTACGACAGGGGGCTTGCCTACGAGCAGTACTTC.

The chain combines TRBV19 with TRBJ1-1; 7 bases match TRBD1. The trim removed 5 bases at V and 6 bases at J, leaving 18 bases unmatched. In germline, CDR1 is LNHDA, CDR2 SQIVND (reference sequence). The CDR3 covers 17 residues. The CDR3 region is CASSLPIFRTGFSEAFF. As DNA, the CDR3 is TGTGCCAGTAGTCTACCAATCTTCAGGACAGGTTTTTCTGAAGCTTTCTTT.

The V and J genes are TRBV7-2 and TRBJ1-3, with D possibly TRBD1 on 6 matching bases. Looked up from germline, CDR1 is SGHTA and CDR2 is FQGNSA. The length of the CDR3 is 16 residues. Trimming took 6 bases from V and 2 from J, leaving 17 bases between them. CDR3 region: CASSYAPNRAGNTIYF. Here the CDR3 DNA reads TGTGCCAGCAGTTACGCACCCAACAGGGCTGGAAACACCATATATTTT.

V and J are TRBV7-8 and TRBJ2-1; TRBD2 agrees at 11 bases. With 2 bases clipped from V and 4 bases from J, the junction kept 10 bases outside the gene matches. The CDR3 is made up of 18 amino acids. CDR1 SGHVS and CDR2 FQNEAQ come from the germline V gene. In DNA form, the CDR3 reads TGTGCCAGCAGCTTATACGGGACGGGACTAGCGGCTTACAATGAGCAGTTCTTC. This gives the protein CASSLYGTGLAAYNEQFF.

This clone was observed a handful of times. This rearrangement joins TRBV24-1 to TRBJ2-1, with 7 bases matching TRBD2. CDR3 length: 16 amino acids. The germline V gene encodes CDR1 KGHDR and CDR2 SFDVKD. The V and J ends lost 2 bases and 7 bases, in that order; junction bases with no gene match: 10. The CDR3 DNA follows: TGTGCCACCAGTGATTCTAGCGGACGAAGGTGGAATGAGCAGTTCTTC. Translated, it gives CATSDSSGRRWNEQFF.

The V and J genes are TRBV5-8 and TRBJ2-5; 9 nucleotides match TRBD2. Germline loops: CDR1 SGHTS, CDR2 YDEGEE. The CDR3 runs 15 residues. The junction had 8 bases not matched to a gene; V was cut back by 4 bases and J by 4 bases. The CDR3 spells CASSPGLASRETQYF. The CDR3 DNA reads TGTGCCAGCAGCCCGGGACTAGCTTCTAGAGAGACCCAGTACTTC.

This sequence joins TRBV27 and TRBJ1-4; 8 bases align to TRBD1. J gave up 8 bases and V 6 bases, and 11 bases lay outside the gene matches. CDR1 and CDR2 from the germline V gene are MNHEY and SMNVEV (reference sequence). This CDR3 is 15 amino acids long. CDR3 sequence: CASSLSRGLQEKLFF. The CDR3 DNA follows: TGTGCCAGCAGCCTCTCCAGGGGGCTGCAGGAAAAACTGTTTTTT.

The rearrangement links TRBV7-8 to TRBJ1-6, with D possibly matching TRBD1 (5 bases). V gave up 1 base and J gave up 10 bases, with 17 bases separating them. CDR3 size: 16 residues. Per germline, CDR1 SGHVS and CDR2 FQNEAQ. The CDR3 DNA reads as TGTGCCAGCAGCTTAGTCTTTTCCGGGGGGGAATCACCCCTCCACTTT. This encodes CASSLVFSGGESPLHF.

This sequence joins TRBV20-1 and TRBJ1-2, with D perhaps TRBD1 (5 bases). Looked up from germline, CDR1 is DFQATT and CDR2 is SNEGSKA (reference sequence). The CDR3 is 11 residues long. The CDR3 nucleotides read TGCAGCGTGACAGAGCTATATGGCTACACCTTC. This translates into CSVTELYGYTF.

The rearrangement joins TRBV3-1 (or the pseudogene TRBV3-2) to TRBJ2-1; 7 bases are a match to TRBD2. The CDR3 is 17 residues long. Germline V lookup: CDR1 LGHDT, CDR2 YNNKEL (reference sequence). The trim removed 0 bases at V and 6 bases at J, leaving 11 bases unmatched. The CDR3 is CASSQEFRGGPGNEQFF. The CDR3 DNA reads TGTGCCAGCAGCCAAGAATTTAGGGGAGGGCCAGGCAATGAGCAGTTCTTC.

J is TRBJ1-3 and V is TRBV7-8, with D unresolved. Germline V gene sequence: CDR1 SGHVS, CDR2 FQNEAQ. V lost 7 bases and J 3 bases, leaving 7 bases between the germline ends. This CDR3 comprises 12 residues. The CDR3 nucleotides are TGTGCCAGCAACGAGGGTGGAAACACCATATATTTT. It yields the protein CASNEGGNTIYF.

This chain joins TRBV3-1 (or the pseudogene TRBV3-2) and TRBJ1-3; no reliable D call. With 3 bases removed from V and 4 bases from J, the gap between germline ends came to 7 bases. Germline CDR1 is LGHDT and CDR2 is YNNKEL (reference sequence). This CDR3 comprises 13 residues. The DNA for the CDR3 is TGTGCCAGCAGCCATAATGTCGGAAACACCATATATTTT. Protein: CASSHNVGNTIYF.

This rearrangement joins TRBV29-1 to TRBJ2-3, with D possibly being TRBD1 (6 bases). The CDR3 is 13 amino acids. Trimming took 6 bases from V and 4 from J, leaving 14 bases between them. The V gene's germline CDR1 is SQVTM and CDR2 ANQGSEA. The CDR3 DNA reads as TGCAGCGTAGAACAGGGCAGGGCAGATACGCAGTATTTT. Amino acid sequence: CSVEQGRADTQYF.

The chain employs TRBV7-2 and TRBJ1-6; D call uncertain. CDR1 and CDR2 (germline): SGHTA, FQGNSA. The V end lost 1 base, the J end lost 11 bases, and 15 bases lay between the germline ends. The CDR3 totals 15 residues. CDR3 sequence reads: CASSLDPARGPPLHF. The CDR3 bases are TGTGCCAGCAGCTTAGACCCGGCCCGAGGGCCACCCCTCCACTTT.

This clone occurred a few times. The V call is TRBV5-1, the J call TRBJ1-3; no reliable D call. Germline CDR1 reads SGHRS; CDR2 reads YFSETQ. This CDR3 is 16 amino acids long. Deletions cut 0 bases from V and 0 bases from J, with 10 bases between. CDR3 DNA: TGCGCCAGCAGCTTGGGCCCTGTCAGCTCTGGAAACACCATATATTTT. Translating gives CASSLGPVSSGNTIYF.

This clone turned up a few times. This chain connects TRBV28 to TRBJ1-6, with TRBD1 matching over 7 bases. V shed 3 bases, J shed 7 bases, and the junction held 6 bases outside the gene matches. The germline CDR1 and CDR2 sequences are MDHEN and SYDVKM. The CDR3 is 15 amino acids. In DNA form, the CDR3 reads TGTGCCAGCAGTTTTAATTTACAGGGGAATTCACCCCTCCACTTT. Its protein product is CASSFNLQGNSPLHF.

About this clone itself: Other DNA sequences in the sample encode the same CDR3. J is TRBJ1-2 and V is TRBV7-2; TRBD1 matches 9 bases. This CDR3 contains 14 residues. V shed 6 bases, J shed 4 bases, and the junction held 6 bases outside the gene matches. Germline CDR1 and CDR2: SGHTA and FQGNSA. The CDR3 is CASSWDRETYGYTF. The CDR3 nucleotides read TGTGCCAGCAGTTGGGACAGGGAAACCTATGGCTACACCTTC.